The present entry profiles one T cell receptor beta chain with its context. Its antigen remains unidentified. The CDR3 contains 15 residues. V was pared by 9 bases and J by 3 bases, with 8 bases of the junction left unmatched. Germline V CDR1 and CDR2: LNHDA, SQIVND (reference sequence). This specimen belongs to a study of beta chain features in type 1 diabetes. Study findings and constraints: People with Type 1 diabetes carried modestly yet significantly shorter TCRB CDR3s in all four CD4+ subsets.

Every isolated RNA sample was fully reverse transcribed, so sequencing captured expressed TCRB transcripts. Sequencing used immunoSEQ multiplex PCR; TCRdb keeps in-frame clones, though not all of them. The repertoire includes a few hundred thousand clones, roughly 13% of them detected once, and approximately 0.021% sits in the top ten. The chain combines TRBV19 with TRBJ2-1, with 10 bases matching TRBD2. This receptor was identified in a young man with type 1 diabetes. The sequenced sample consisted of naive CD4+ T cells from blood. CDR3 nucleotide sequence: TGTGCCAGCAGATCGGGACTAGCGAACTACAATGAGCAGTTCTTC. Its protein is CASRSGLANYNEQFF.